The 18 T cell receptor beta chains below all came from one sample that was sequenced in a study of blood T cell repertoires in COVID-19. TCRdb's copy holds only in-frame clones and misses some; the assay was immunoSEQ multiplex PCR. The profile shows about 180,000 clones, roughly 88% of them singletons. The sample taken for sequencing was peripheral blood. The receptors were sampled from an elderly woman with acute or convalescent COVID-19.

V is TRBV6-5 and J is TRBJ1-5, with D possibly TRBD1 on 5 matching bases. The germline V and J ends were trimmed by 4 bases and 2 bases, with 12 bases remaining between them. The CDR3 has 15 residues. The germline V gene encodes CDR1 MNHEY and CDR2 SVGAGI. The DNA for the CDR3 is TGTGCCAGCAGTTCCCGCCAGGGTGGCAATCAGCCCCAGCATTTT. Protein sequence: CASSSRQGGNQPQHF.

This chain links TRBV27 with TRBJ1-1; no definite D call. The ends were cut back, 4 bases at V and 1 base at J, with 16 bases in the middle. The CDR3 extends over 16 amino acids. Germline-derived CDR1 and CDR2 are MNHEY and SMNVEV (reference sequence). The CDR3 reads CASSSFVLLRNTEAFF. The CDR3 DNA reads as TGTGCCAGCAGTTCATTCGTCCTGCTTAGGAACACTGAAGCTTTCTTT.

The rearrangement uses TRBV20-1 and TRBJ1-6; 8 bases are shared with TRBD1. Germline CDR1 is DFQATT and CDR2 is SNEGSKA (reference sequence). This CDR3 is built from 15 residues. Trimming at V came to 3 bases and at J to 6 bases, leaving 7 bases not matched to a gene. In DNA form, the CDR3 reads TGCAGTGCTAGTCTTGGAGGACAGGGTAATTCACCCCTCCACTTT. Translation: CSASLGGQGNSPLHF.

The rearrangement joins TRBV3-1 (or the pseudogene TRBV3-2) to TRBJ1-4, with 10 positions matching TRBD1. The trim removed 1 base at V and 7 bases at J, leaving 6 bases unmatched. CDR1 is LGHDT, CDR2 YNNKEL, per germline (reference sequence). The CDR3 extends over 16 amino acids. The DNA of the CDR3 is TGTGCCAGCAGCCAAGGACAGGGGGCTCTTGGTGAAAAACTGTTTTTT. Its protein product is CASSQGQGALGEKLFF.

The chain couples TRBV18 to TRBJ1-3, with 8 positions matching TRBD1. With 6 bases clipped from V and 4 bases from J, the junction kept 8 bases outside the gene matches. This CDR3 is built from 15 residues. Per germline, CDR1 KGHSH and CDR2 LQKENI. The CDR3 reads CASSPDRALGNTIYF. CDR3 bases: TGTGCCAGCTCTCCGGACAGGGCTTTAGGAAACACCATATATTTT.

The CDR3 here is CASRAGTGDTGELFF. CDR3 coding DNA: TGTGCCAGCAGAGCCGGGACAGGGGACACCGGGGAGCTGTTTTTT. The chain employs TRBV2 and TRBJ2-2, with TRBD1 matching over 10 bases. The length of the CDR3 is 15 residues. Germline-derived CDR1 and CDR2 are SNHLY and FYNNEI. V trimming: 6 bases; J trimming: 3 bases; junction bases outside the gene matches: 4. The variable domain in full, with the rest retrieved from reference TRBV2 and TRBJ2-2, is EPEVTQTPSHQVTQMGQEVILRCVPISNHLYFYWYRQILGQKVEFLVSFYNNEISEKSEIFDDQFSVERPDGSNFTLKIRSTKLEDSAMYFCASRAGTGDTGELFFGEGSRLTVL.

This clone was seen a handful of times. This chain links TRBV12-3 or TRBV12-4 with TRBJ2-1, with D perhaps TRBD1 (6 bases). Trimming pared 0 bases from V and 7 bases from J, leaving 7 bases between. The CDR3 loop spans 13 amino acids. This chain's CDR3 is CASSLARGNEQFF. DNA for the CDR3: TGTGCCAGCAGTTTAGCCAGGGGTAATGAGCAGTTCTTC.

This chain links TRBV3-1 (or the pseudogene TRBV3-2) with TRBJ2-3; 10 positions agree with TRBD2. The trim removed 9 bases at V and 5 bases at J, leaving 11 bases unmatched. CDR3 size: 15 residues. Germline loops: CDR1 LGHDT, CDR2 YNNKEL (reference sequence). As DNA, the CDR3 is TGTGCCAGTAGTGCGGCTAGCGGGGGCAGAGATACGCAGTATTTT. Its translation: CASSAASGGRDTQYF.

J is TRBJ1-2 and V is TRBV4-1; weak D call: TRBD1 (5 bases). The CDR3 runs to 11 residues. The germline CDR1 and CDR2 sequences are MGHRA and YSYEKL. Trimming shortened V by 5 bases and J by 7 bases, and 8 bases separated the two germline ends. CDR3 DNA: TGCGCCAGCAGCTCAGGGATTGGCTACACCTTC. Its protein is CASSSGIGYTF.

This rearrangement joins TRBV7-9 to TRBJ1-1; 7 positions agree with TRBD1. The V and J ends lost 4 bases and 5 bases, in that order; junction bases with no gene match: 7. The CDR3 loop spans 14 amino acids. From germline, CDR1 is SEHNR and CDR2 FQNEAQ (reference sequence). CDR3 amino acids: CASSSGQGETEAFF. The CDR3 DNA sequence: TGTGCCAGCAGCTCGGGGCAGGGGGAAACTGAAGCTTTCTTT.

CDR3 sequence reads: CASSHRGSGYNEQFF. In nucleotides, the CDR3 is TGTGCCAGCAGCCACCGGGGTAGCGGGTACAATGAGCAGTTCTTC. J is TRBJ2-1 and V is TRBV7-2; TRBD2 matches at 7 bases. The CDR3 spans 15 residues. Germline V gene data show CDR1 as SGHTA and CDR2 as FQGNSA. Unmatched junction bases numbered 8, after V lost 5 bases and J lost 4 bases. Variable domain in full (rest from reference TRBV7-2 and TRBJ2-1): GAGVSQSPSNKVTEKGKDVELRCDPISGHTALYWYRQSLGQGLEFLIYFQGNSAPDKSGLPSDRFSAERTGGSVSTLTIQRTQQEDSAVYLCASSHRGSGYNEQFFGPGTRLTVL.

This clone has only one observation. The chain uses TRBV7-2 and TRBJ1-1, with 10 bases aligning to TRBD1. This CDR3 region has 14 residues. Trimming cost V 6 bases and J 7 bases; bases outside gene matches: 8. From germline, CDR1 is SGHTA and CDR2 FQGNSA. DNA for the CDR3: TGTGCCAGCAGTATAGGGACAGGGGTCTTTGAAGCTTTCTTT. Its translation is CASSIGTGVFEAFF.

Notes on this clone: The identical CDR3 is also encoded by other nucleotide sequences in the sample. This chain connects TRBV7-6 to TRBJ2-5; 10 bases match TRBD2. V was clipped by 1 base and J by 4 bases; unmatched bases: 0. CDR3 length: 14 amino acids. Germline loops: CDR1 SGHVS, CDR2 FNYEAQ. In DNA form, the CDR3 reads TGTGCCAGCAGCTTAGGACTAGCGGGAGAGACCCAGTACTTC. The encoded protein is CASSLGLAGETQYF.

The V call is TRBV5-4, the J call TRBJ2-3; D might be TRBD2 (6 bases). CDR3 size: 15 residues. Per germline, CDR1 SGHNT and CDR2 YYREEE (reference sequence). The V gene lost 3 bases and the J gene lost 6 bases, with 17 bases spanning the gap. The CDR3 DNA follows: TGTGCCAGCAGCTGGCCGGGGGAAGGGGTCGATACGCAGTATTTT. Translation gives CASSWPGEGVDTQYF.

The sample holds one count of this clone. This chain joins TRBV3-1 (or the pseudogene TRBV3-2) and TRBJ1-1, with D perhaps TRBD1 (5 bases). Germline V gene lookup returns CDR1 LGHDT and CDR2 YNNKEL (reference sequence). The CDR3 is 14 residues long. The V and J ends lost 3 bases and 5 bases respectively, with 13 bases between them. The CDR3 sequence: CASSQRGAGTEAFF. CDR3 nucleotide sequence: TGTGCCAGCAGCCAGCGCGGGGCGGGTACTGAAGCTTTCTTT.

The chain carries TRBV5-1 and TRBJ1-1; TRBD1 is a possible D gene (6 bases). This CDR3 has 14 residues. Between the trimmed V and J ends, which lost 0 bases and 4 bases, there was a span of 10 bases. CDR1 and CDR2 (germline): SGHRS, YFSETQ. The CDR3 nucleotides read TGCGCCAGCAGCTTGGAGGGGGGGCGCACTGAAGCTTTCTTT. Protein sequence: CASSLEGGRTEAFF. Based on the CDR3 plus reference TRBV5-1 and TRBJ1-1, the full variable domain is KAGVTQTPRYLIKTRGQQVTLSCSPISGHRSVSWYQQTPGQGLQFLFEYFSETQRNKGNFPGRFSGRQFSNSRSEMNVSTLELGDSALYLCASSLEGGRTEAFFGQGTRLTVV.

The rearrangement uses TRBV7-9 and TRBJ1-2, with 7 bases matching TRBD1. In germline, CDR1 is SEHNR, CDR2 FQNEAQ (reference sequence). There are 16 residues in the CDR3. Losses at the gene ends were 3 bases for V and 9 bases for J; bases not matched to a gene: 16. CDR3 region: CASSFWVDRATQRYTF. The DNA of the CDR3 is TGTGCCAGCAGCTTTTGGGTAGACAGGGCCACTCAGCGCTACACCTTC.

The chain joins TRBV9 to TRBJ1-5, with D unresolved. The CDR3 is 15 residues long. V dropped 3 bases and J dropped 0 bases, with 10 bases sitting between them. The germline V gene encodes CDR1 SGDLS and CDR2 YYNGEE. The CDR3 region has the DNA TGTGCCAGCAGCGCTGACATCTCTAGCAATCAGCCCCAGCATTTT. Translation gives CASSADISSNQPQHF.